The clone carrying this T cell receptor (beta chain) appeared a single time. The data originate from a study of blood T cell repertoires in COVID-19. Study information: Samples taken during acute and convalescent COVID-19 were collected in the United States, Italy and Spain. The analysed material was cDNA or gDNA that came from T cells, B-cell-depleted T cells, or PBMCs.

Study processing details: Reference gene primer amplification in the assay estimated nucleated cell counts. The assay was immunoSEQ multiplex PCR, and TCRdb's table has in-frame clones only and misses some. V and J calls and clone size are those listed in that table; D and trimming were worked out from the DNA. The table records roughly 72,000 clones, over 75% of them present only once. This receptor was identified in a human donor in a cohort sampled during active COVID-19. Source material: peripheral blood.

CDR3 residues: CASSQAGTGEDTQYF. CDR3 DNA: TGTGCCAGCAGCCAAGCCGGGACAGGGGAAGATACGCAGTATTTT. This chain joins TRBV3-1 (or the pseudogene TRBV3-2) and TRBJ2-3, with 10 bases fitting TRBD1. The length of the CDR3 is 15 residues. The germline V gene encodes CDR1 LGHDT and CDR2 YNNKEL (reference sequence). V lost 1 base and J lost 5; bases outside the gene matches: 3.